The next 24 T cell receptor beta chains were all read from a single sample in a study of blood T cell repertoires in COVID-19. Some clones are missing from TCRdb's copy, which holds only in-frame ones; the method was immunoSEQ multiplex PCR. Among about 170,000 clones listed, approximately 82% were seen once. Material for sequencing was PBMCs or T cells enriched from blood (not recorded which). Receptor source: a woman aged 50 to 60 who had recovered from COVID-19.

This chain joins TRBV6-5 and TRBJ2-7, with TRBD1 as a possible D gene (6 bases). Germline-derived CDR1 and CDR2 are MNHEY and SVGAGI. V dropped 6 bases and J dropped 5 bases, with 17 bases sitting between them. This CDR3 has 14 amino acids. CDR3 bases: TGTGCCAGCAGCTCGAACAGGGTTAGGGACGAGCAGTACGTC. This sequence encodes CASSSNRVRDEQYV.

The chain combines TRBV5-1 with TRBJ2-5, with TRBD2 matching over 9 bases. The CDR3 consists of 17 residues. Germline V gives CDR1 SGHRS, CDR2 YFSETQ. The junction had 9 bases not matched to a gene; V was cut back by 2 bases and J by 1 base. The CDR3 region has the DNA TGCGCCAGCAGCTTAATTCTAGCGGGGAACTTCCAAGAGACCCAGTACTTC. Protein: CASSLILAGNFQETQYF.

The V call is TRBV6-4, the J call TRBJ2-7; TRBD2 aligns across 8 bases. Looked up from germline, CDR1 is MRHNA and CDR2 is SNTAGT. V was pared by 2 bases and J by 6 bases, with 6 bases of the junction left unmatched. This CDR3 has 14 amino acids. CDR3 nucleotides: TGTGCCAGCAGTGACGGTAATCGGGAGGGCGAGCAGTACGTC. It encodes CASSDGNREGEQYV.

This clone was observed once. The rearrangement joins TRBV7-3 to TRBJ1-2; TRBD1 matches 7 bases. V dropped 5 bases and J dropped 8; count of bases not matched to a gene: 17. The CDR3 has 16 residues. The germline gives CDR1 SGHTA, CDR2 FQGTGA. The CDR3 nucleotides read TGTGCCAGCAGCGCCCAAATAGGTCCCGGGACAGTAGGCTACACCTTC. Encoded protein: CASSAQIGPGTVGYTF.

This clone was found once. The chain uses TRBV6-6 and TRBJ1-6; 7 nucleotides align to TRBD1. With V trimmed by 6 bases and J by 10 bases, 9 bases remained unmatched. The CDR3 is 14 amino acids. Germline loops: CDR1 MNHNY, CDR2 SVGAGI (reference sequence). This CDR3 is CASSQTGEGSPLHF. CDR3 nucleotide sequence: TGTGCCAGCAGCCAAACAGGGGAAGGCTCACCCCTCCACTTT.

The J gene is TRBJ1-3, the V gene TRBV10-2; D unclear. The V and J ends lost 6 bases and 3 bases respectively, with 12 bases between them. In germline, CDR1 is WSHSY, CDR2 SAAADI. The CDR3 length is 14 residues. The CDR3 region has the DNA TGCGCCAGCAGCCGGGGTCTAGATGGAAACACCATATATTTT. Its translation is CASSRGLDGNTIYF.

The chain combines TRBV28 with TRBJ2-7; the match to TRBD1 covers 9 bases. Trimming at V came to 6 bases and at J to 1 base, leaving 7 bases not matched to a gene. CDR1 and CDR2 from the germline V gene are MDHEN and SYDVKM. The length of the CDR3 is 15 residues. The CDR3 DNA reads TGTGCCAGCAGAGAAGCCGGGACAGGGTCCTACGAGCAGTACGTC. This translates into CASREAGTGSYEQYV.

J is TRBJ1-1 and V is TRBV7-6; possibly TRBD1 for D (5 bases). Germline V gene lookup returns CDR1 SGHVS and CDR2 FNYEAQ. Trimming shortened V by 5 bases and J by 0 bases, and 16 bases separated the two germline ends. There are 16 residues in the CDR3. The CDR3 DNA reads as TGTGCCAGCAGCCACAATCCCAGGGCGATGAACACTGAAGCTTTCTTT. Encoded protein: CASSHNPRAMNTEAFF.

The chain recombines TRBV7-8 with TRBJ1-5; D ambiguous. The CDR3 consists of 17 residues. V lost 4 bases to trimming and J lost 0 bases, with 16 bases between them. The germline V gene has CDR1 SGHVS and CDR2 FQNEAQ. In nucleotides, the CDR3 is TGTGCCAGCAGCTCCAGACGGGAAACTTATAGCAATCAGCCCCAGCATTTT. Residues: CASSSRRETYSNQPQHF.

This clone appeared many times. The chain recombines TRBV25-1 with TRBJ1-6; D not resolved. CDR1 and CDR2 (germline): MGHDK, SYGVNS. The germline V and J ends were trimmed by 7 bases and 6 bases, with 13 bases remaining between them. This CDR3 region has 14 residues. The CDR3 is CASKGGFINSPLHF. CDR3 nucleotide sequence: TGTGCCAGCAAGGGAGGGTTTATTAATTCACCCCTCCACTTT.

The sample holds a few counts of this clone. The V call is TRBV5-1, the J call TRBJ1-6, with TRBD1 matching 7 bases. Germline CDR1 SGHRS, CDR2 YFSETQ. CDR3 length: 15 amino acids. Unmatched junction bases numbered 7, after V lost 0 bases and J lost 10 bases. The CDR3 spells CASSLGQGGGSPLHF. Written as DNA, the CDR3 is TGCGCCAGCAGCTTGGGACAGGGTGGAGGGTCACCCCTCCACTTT.

The chain employs TRBV11-2 and TRBJ2-5; 11 bases agree with TRBD1. V was pared by 5 bases and J by 2 bases, with 4 bases of the junction left unmatched. The CDR3 loop spans 15 amino acids. Looked up from germline, CDR1 is SGHAT and CDR2 is FQNNGV. DNA of the CDR3: TGTGCCAGCAGCCCGGGACAGGGGGGGCAAGAGACCCAGTACTTC. Amino acids: CASSPGQGGQETQYF.

This sequence joins TRBV11-2 and TRBJ2-2; D remains unclear. Trimming pared 1 base from V and 1 base from J, leaving 4 bases between. The CDR3 is 14 residues long. CDR1 and CDR2 from the germline V gene are SGHAT and FQNNGV. CDR3 DNA sequence: TGTGCCAGCAGCTTAGGACAGAACACCGGGGAGCTGTTTTTT. Translation: CASSLGQNTGELFF. The variable domain in full, completed from reference TRBV11-2 and TRBJ2-2, reads EAGVAQSPRYKIIEKRQSVAFWCNPISGHATLYWYQQILGQGPKLLIQFQNNGVVDDSQLPKDRFSAERLKGVDSTLKIQPAKLEDSAVYLCASSLGQNTGELFFGEGSRLTVL.

V usage is TRBV5-4 and J usage is TRBJ1-1; no clear D gene. Germline assignment: CDR1 SGHNT and CDR2 YYREEE (reference sequence). CDR3 length: 15 amino acids. Trimming cost V 0 bases and J 0 bases, with 9 bases left between them. The CDR3 DNA reads as TGTGCCAGCAGCTTGGGGTCACAGATGAACACTGAAGCTTTCTTT. Its protein is CASSLGSQMNTEAFF.

The chain recombines TRBV28 with TRBJ1-5; no clear D. Germline V gene lookup returns CDR1 MDHEN and CDR2 SYDVKM. V lost 7 bases to trimming and J lost 5 bases, with 9 bases between them. This CDR3 region has 12 residues. The CDR3 spells CASTPSHQPQHF. The CDR3, as DNA: TGTGCCAGCACCCCCTCCCATCAGCCCCAGCATTTT.

V gene TRBV5-5 combines with J gene TRBJ2-5; D possibly corresponds to TRBD2 (6 bases). The V end was cut by 4 bases, the J end by 5 bases, with 15 bases between. This CDR3 region has 14 residues. The germline V gene encodes CDR1 SGHKS and CDR2 YYEKEE (reference sequence). The CDR3 DNA is TGTGCCAGCAGCCCGATGGGACGGGGGGAGACCCAGTACTTC. Amino acids: CASSPMGRGETQYF.

The J gene is TRBJ1-2, the V gene TRBV6-5; TRBD1 is a possible D gene (5 bases). This CDR3 spans 14 amino acids. Germline assignment: CDR1 MNHEY and CDR2 SVGAGI. Trimming cost V 2 bases and J 6 bases, with 13 bases left between them. CDR3 in DNA: TGTGCCAGCAGTTACAATGAGGGGACTAATGGCTACACCTTC. Translation gives CASSYNEGTNGYTF.

This clone was seen more than once but under ten times. This rearrangement joins TRBV5-5 to TRBJ1-6; 8 nucleotides line up with TRBD1. Per germline, CDR1 SGHKS and CDR2 YYEKEE (reference sequence). The CDR3 has 17 amino acids. V gave up 2 bases and J gave up 6 bases; unmatched junction bases: 10. CDR3 sequence reads: CASSLGQTGAGNSPLHF. DNA for the CDR3: TGTGCCAGCAGCTTAGGTCAGACAGGGGCTGGTAATTCACCCCTCCACTTT.

This rearrangement joins TRBV6-5 to TRBJ1-6; the D gene is possibly TRBD1 (6 bases). The germline V gene encodes CDR1 MNHEY and CDR2 SVGAGI. The CDR3 consists of 13 residues. Trimming took 6 bases from V and 9 from J, leaving 12 bases between them. The CDR3 region is CASRNPGASPLHF. The CDR3 nucleotides are TGTGCCAGCAGGAATCCAGGGGCTTCACCCCTCCACTTT.

This clone is termed medium-sized. The chain recombines TRBV7-6 with TRBJ1-6; possible D gene TRBD1, 5 bases. The CDR3 extends over 16 amino acids. V was cut by 5 bases and J by 1 base, with 12 bases left in between. In germline, CDR1 is SGHVS, CDR2 FNYEAQ. CDR3 DNA sequence: TGTGCCAGCAGCCCCGAGGCAGGGTCCTATAATTCACCCCTCCACTTT. This codes for CASSPEAGSYNSPLHF.

The chain links TRBV7-3 to TRBJ2-1; D may be TRBD2 (5 bases). Germline CDR1 reads SGHTA; CDR2 reads FQGTGA. The CDR3 length is 13 residues. The V gene lost 2 bases and the J gene lost 4 bases, with 6 bases spanning the gap. In nucleotides, the CDR3 is TGTGCCAGCAGCTTAGGGGAGTACAATGAGCAGTTCTTC. It yields the protein CASSLGEYNEQFF.

V usage is TRBV29-1 and J usage is TRBJ1-2; no clear D gene. Germline V gives CDR1 SQVTM, CDR2 ANQGSEA. Trimming stripped 4 bases from V and 4 bases from J, with 7 bases between. This CDR3 is built from 11 residues. The CDR3 region has the DNA TGCAGCGTTGCTTCCCGCTATGGCTACACCTTC. Encoded protein: CSVASRYGYTF.

The rearrangement links TRBV10-2 to TRBJ1-2, with D possibly TRBD1 on 6 matching bases. V dropped 7 bases and J dropped 3 bases, with 18 bases sitting between them. This CDR3 spans 15 amino acids. Germline V gene data show CDR1 as WSHSY and CDR2 as SAAADI. The CDR3 sequence is CASIPARGADYGYTF. The CDR3 coding sequence is TGCGCCAGCATTCCGGCCCGGGGGGCAGACTATGGCTACACCTTC.

The chain couples TRBV28 to TRBJ2-6, with D tentatively TRBD2 (6 bases). The germline gives CDR1 MDHEN, CDR2 SYDVKM. The V and J ends lost 11 bases and 4 bases respectively, with 18 bases between them. The CDR3 is 15 amino acids. CDR3 coding DNA: TGTGCCGCGTGCCCCGGGGGTTCGGGGGCCAACGTCCTGACTTTC. It codes for CAACPGGSGANVLTF.